Listed below are T cell receptor beta chains from one sample, sequenced in a study of Graves' ophthalmopathy and Graves' hyperthyroidism. Each CDR3 protein is one row after TCRdb ran MiXCR on the multiplex PCR reads. The sample comprises some 250,000 distinct CDR3 sequences, around 50% of which are singletons, and about 45% rests with the top ten. The sample consisted of peripheral blood. Every receptor here comes from an adult man with Graves' ophthalmopathy. CDR3s include the opening cysteine and the closing phenylalanine or tryptophan.

V: TRBV7-9
J: TRBJ1-2
CDR3: CASSPPAGYGYTF

V: TRBV29-1
J: TRBJ1-3
CDR3: CSVTGGEGNTIYF

V: TRBV29-1
J: TRBJ2-1
CDR3: CSVMQGASNEQFF

V: TRBV11-2
J: TRBJ2-5
CDR3: CASSLYGGNQETQYF

V: TRBV2
J: TRBJ2-5
CDR3: CASSDQSPETQYF

V: TRBV10-3
J: TRBJ2-5
CDR3: CAISPGKGETQYF

V: TRBV12-3/TRBV12-4
J: TRBJ1-1
CDR3: CASSLIQGLNTEAFF

V: TRBV15
J: TRBJ1-2
CDR3: CATSRDKGTGGGYTF

V: TRBV6-6
J: TRBJ1-3
CDR3: CASSEAWGNTIYF

V: TRBV10-3
J: TRBJ2-7
CDR3: CAISGQNEQYF

V: TRBV7-2
J: TRBJ1-1
CDR3: CASSLGVRGTEAFF

V: TRBV10-2
J: TRBJ2-5
CDR3: CASSPAGRGQETQYF

V: TRBV9
J: TRBJ2-7
CDR3: CASSLGPTSHSYEQYF

V: TRBV12-3/TRBV12-4
J: TRBJ2-5
CDR3: CASSTTGGQETQYF

V: TRBV20-1
J: TRBJ2-7
CDR3: CSARPARDRSYEQYF

V: TRBV5-6
J: TRBJ2-7
CDR3: CASSFGVVTYEQYF

V: TRBV7-2
J: TRBJ2-1
CDR3: CASSLANHLAGAWFF

V: TRBV9
J: TRBJ2-2
CDR3: CASSGRDRGHTGELFF

V: TRBV2
J: TRBJ1-3
CDR3: CASREGAHRSGNTIYF

V: TRBV20-1
J: TRBJ2-7
CDR3: CSASPQGSYEQYF

V: TRBV3-1
J: TRBJ2-7
CDR3: CASTQQGFSYEQYF

V: TRBV19
J: TRBJ1-6
CDR3: CASSPKTPTYNSPLHF

V: TRBV28
J: TRBJ2-7
CDR3: CASSLASGGYEQYF

V: TRBV9
J: TRBJ2-7
CDR3: CASSVEGGASYEQYF

V: TRBV20-1
J: TRBJ2-7
CDR3: CSARGGTGEQYF

V: TRBV7-9
J: TRBJ2-2
CDR3: CASSLAPAASLGELFF

V: TRBV9
J: TRBJ2-5
CDR3: CASSPGIGSETQYF

V: TRBV2
J: TRBJ1-5
CDR3: CARDVWDNQPQHF

V: TRBV7-2
J: TRBJ1-6
CDR3: CASSLELGAPLHF

V: TRBV4-2
J: TRBJ2-2
CDR3: CASSQTGSGELFF

V: TRBV10-3
J: TRBJ1-5
CDR3: CATRDNRADQPQHF

V: TRBV29-1
J: TRBJ2-2
CDR3: CSVEDWAAGELFF